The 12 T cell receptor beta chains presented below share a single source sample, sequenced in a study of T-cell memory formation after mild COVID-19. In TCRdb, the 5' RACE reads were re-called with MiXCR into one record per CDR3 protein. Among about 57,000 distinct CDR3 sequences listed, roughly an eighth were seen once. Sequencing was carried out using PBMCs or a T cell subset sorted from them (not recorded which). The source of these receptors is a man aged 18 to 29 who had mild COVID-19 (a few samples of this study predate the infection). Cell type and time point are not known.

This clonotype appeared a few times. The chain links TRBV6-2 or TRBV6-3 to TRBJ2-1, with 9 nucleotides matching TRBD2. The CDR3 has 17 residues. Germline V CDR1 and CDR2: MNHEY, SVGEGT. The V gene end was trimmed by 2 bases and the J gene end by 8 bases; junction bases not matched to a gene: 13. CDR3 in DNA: TGTGCCAGCAGTTACCCGAGCAGGCTAGCGGGGTGGTATGAGCAGTTCTTC. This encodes CASSYPSRLAGWYEQFF.

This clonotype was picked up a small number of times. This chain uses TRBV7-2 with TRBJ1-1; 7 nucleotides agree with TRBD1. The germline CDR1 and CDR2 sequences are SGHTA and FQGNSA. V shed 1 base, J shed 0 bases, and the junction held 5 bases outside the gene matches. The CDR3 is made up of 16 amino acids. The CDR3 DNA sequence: TGTGCCAGCAGCTTAGTGGGACAGCCTATGAACACTGAAGCTTTCTTT. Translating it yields CASSLVGQPMNTEAFF.

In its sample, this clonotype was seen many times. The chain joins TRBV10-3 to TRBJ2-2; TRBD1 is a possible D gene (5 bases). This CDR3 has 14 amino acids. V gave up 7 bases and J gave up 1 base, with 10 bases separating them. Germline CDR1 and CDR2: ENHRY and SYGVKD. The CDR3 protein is CAINAGWNTGELFF. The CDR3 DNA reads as TGTGCCATCAATGCAGGGTGGAACACCGGGGAGCTGTTTTTT.

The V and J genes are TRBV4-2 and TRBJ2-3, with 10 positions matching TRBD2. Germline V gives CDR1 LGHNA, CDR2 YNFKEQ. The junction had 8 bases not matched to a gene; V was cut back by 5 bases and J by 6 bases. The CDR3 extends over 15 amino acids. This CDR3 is CASSWAGTSVDTQYF. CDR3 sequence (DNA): TGTGCCAGCAGCTGGGCCGGGACTAGCGTCGATACGCAGTATTTT.

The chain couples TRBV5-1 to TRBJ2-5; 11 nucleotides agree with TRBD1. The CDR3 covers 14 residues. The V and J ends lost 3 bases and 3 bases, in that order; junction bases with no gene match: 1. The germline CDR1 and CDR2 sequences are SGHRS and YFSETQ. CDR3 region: CASSSGQGEETQYF. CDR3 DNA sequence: TGCGCCAGCAGCTCGGGACAGGGGGAAGAGACCCAGTACTTC.

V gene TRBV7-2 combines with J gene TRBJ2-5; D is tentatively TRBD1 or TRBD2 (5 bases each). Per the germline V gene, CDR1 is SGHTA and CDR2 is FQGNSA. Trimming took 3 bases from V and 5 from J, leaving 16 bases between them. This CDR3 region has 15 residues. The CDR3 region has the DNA TGTGCCAGCAGCTTCTGGGGGATAGACTTTGAGACCCAGTACTTC. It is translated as CASSFWGIDFETQYF.

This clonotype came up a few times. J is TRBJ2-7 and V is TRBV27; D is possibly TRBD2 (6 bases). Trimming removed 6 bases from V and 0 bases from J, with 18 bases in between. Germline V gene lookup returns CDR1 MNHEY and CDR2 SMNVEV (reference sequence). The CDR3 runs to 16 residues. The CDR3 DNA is TGTGCCAGCAGCTCTCTGTTGGAGGGAAACTCCTACGAGCAGTACTTC. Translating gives CASSSLLEGNSYEQYF.

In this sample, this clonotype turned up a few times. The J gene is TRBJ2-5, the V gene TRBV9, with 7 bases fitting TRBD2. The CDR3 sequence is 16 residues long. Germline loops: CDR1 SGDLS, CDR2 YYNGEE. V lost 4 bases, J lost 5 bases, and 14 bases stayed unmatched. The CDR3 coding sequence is TGTGCCAGCAGCCCCACCTCGGGGACTACTTTTGAGACCCAGTACTTC. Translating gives CASSPTSGTTFETQYF.

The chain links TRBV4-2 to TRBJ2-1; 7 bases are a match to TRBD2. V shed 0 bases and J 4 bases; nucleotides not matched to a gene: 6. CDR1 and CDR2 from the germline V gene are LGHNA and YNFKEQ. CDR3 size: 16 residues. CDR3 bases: TGTGCCAGCAGCCAAGATACGGGAGGTATGTACAATGAGCAGTTCTTC. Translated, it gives CASSQDTGGMYNEQFF.

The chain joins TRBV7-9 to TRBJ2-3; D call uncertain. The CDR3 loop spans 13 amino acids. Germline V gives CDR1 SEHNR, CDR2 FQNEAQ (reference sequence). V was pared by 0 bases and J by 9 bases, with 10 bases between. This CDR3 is CASSLALEATQYF. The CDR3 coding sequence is TGTGCCAGCAGCTTAGCGCTTGAAGCGACGCAGTATTTT.

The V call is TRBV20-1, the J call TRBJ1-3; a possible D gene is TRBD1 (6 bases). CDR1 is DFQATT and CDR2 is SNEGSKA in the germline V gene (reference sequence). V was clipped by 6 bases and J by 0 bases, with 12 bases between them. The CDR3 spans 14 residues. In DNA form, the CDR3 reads TGCAGTGCCGAGGACAGCAGCTCTGGAAACACCATATATTTT. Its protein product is CSAEDSSSGNTIYF.

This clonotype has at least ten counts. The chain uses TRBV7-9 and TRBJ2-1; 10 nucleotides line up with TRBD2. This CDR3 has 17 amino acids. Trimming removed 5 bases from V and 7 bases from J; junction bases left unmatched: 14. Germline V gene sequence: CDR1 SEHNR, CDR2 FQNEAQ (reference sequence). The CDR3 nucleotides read TGTGCCAGCAGCCACCTGAGGGGGCTAGCGGGGGTGAATGAGCAGTTCTTC. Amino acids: CASSHLRGLAGVNEQFF. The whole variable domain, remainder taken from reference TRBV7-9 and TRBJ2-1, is DTGVSQNPRHKITKRGQNVTFRCDPISEHNRLYWYRQTLGQGPEFLTYFQNEAQLEKSRLLSDRFSAERPKGSFSTLEIQRTEQGDSAMYLCASSHLRGLAGVNEQFFGPGTRLTVL.